Presented here are 30 T cell receptor beta chains from one specimen sequenced in a study of CD8 T cells in Susac syndrome. Random hexamers primed reverse transcription of 0.5 to 1 ug RNA. TCRdb ran MiXCR on the immunoSEQ multiplex PCR reads and lists one entry per CDR3 protein. The profile covers some 260,000 distinct CDR3 sequences, with approximately 85% appearing a single time and around 0.11% taken by the ten largest. Sample: CD8+ T cells from PBMCs. Receptor source: a human donor with multiple sclerosis.

The J gene is TRBJ2-1, the V gene TRBV7-9, with a tentative D call TRBD2 (7 bases). The CDR3 loop spans 17 amino acids. Germline V gives CDR1 SEHNR, CDR2 FQNEAQ (reference sequence). V was pared by 1 base and J by 0 bases, with 13 bases between. For the CDR3, the DNA is TGTGCCAGCAGCTTAGTGGGGGGGCGTAGCTCCTACAATGAGCAGTTCTTC. This sequence encodes CASSLVGGRSSYNEQFF. Supplemented by reference TRBV7-9 and TRBJ2-1, the full variable domain reads DTGVSQNPRHKITKRGQNVTFRCDPISEHNRLYWYRQTLGQGPEFLTYFQNEAQLEKSRLLSDRFSAERPKGSFSTLEIQRTEQGDSAMYLCASSLVGGRSSYNEQFFGPGTRLTVL.

The genes are TRBV12-3 or TRBV12-4 and TRBJ2-7; the match to TRBD2 covers 8 bases. The CDR3 sequence is 15 residues long. Trimming took 0 bases from V and 7 from J; bases not matched to a gene: 8. The CDR3 DNA follows: TGTGCCAGCAGTTTAGCGGGACTAGTAACGAGAGAGCAGTACTTC. This translates into CASSLAGLVTREQYF.

This chain joins TRBV7-6 and TRBJ1-2; D possibly corresponds to TRBD1 (6 bases). Germline V gene sequence: CDR1 SGHVS, CDR2 FNYEAQ. The CDR3 is made up of 15 amino acids. The ends were cut back, 5 bases at V and 4 bases at J, with 17 bases in the middle. CDR3 sequence: CASSPFWTDTYGYTF. The CDR3 DNA is TGTGCCAGCAGCCCTTTCTGGACAGACACCTATGGCTACACCTTC.

The V gene is TRBV28, the J gene TRBJ1-5; D is possibly TRBD1 (5 bases). Trimming stripped 1 base from V and 1 base from J, with 11 bases between. This CDR3 spans 16 amino acids. The germline V gene has CDR1 MDHEN and CDR2 SYDVKM. This CDR3 is CASSLFAGWSNQPQHF. The DNA for the CDR3 is TGTGCCAGCAGTTTATTTGCAGGGTGGAGCAATCAGCCCCAGCATTTT.

The gene calls are TRBV7-9 and TRBJ1-2; D unclear. Germline-derived CDR1 and CDR2 are SEHNR and FQNEAQ (reference sequence). There are 13 residues in the CDR3. V was pared by 0 bases and J by 4 bases, with 6 bases between. CDR3 in amino acids: CASSLAPSYGYTF. The CDR3 DNA is TGTGCCAGCAGCTTAGCGCCCAGCTATGGCTACACCTTC.

CDR3 sequence (DNA): TGTGCCAGCAGTCGTCTAGCGGGAATCGATGAGCAGTTCTTC. This encodes CASSRLAGIDEQFF. The rearrangement joins TRBV28 to TRBJ2-1; 9 bases agree with TRBD2. V lost 5 bases to trimming and J lost 8 bases; unmatched junction nucleotides: 7. Germline lookup yields CDR1 MDHEN and CDR2 SYDVKM. The CDR3 sequence is 14 residues long.

The V gene is TRBV11-1, the J gene TRBJ2-7, with D possibly being TRBD1 or TRBD2 (6 bases each). V was pared by 2 bases and J by 5 bases, with 13 bases between. This CDR3 is 14 amino acids long. Germline values: CDR1 SGHAT, CDR2 FQDESV (reference sequence). In DNA form, the CDR3 reads TGTGCCAGCAGCTTACAGGGGAGGAGGAACGAGCAGTACTTC. The encoded protein is CASSLQGRRNEQYF.

This CDR3 is CASSDPPGRYQPQHF. The CDR3 bases are TGTGCCAGCAGTGACCCCCCAGGGCGGTATCAGCCCCAGCATTTT. The chain carries TRBV6-1 and TRBJ1-5, with D possibly TRBD1 on 5 matching bases. V lost 3 bases and J 5 bases, leaving 14 bases between the germline ends. This CDR3 spans 15 amino acids. Germline V gives CDR1 MNHNS, CDR2 SASEGT.

Notes on this clonotype: An end of the junction differs from the germline gene, which may be a read error. The CDR3 spells CASSQVGEIQYF. CDR3 DNA sequence: TGCGCCAGCAGCCAAGTGGGGGAGATCCAGTACTTC. The chain uses TRBV4-1 and TRBJ2-5; D possibly uses TRBD1 or TRBD2 (5 bases each). Germline V gene sequence: CDR1 MGHRA, CDR2 YSYEKL. This CDR3 has 12 amino acids.

V is TRBV27 and J is TRBJ1-1; perhaps TRBD1 as D (6 bases). Trimming removed 10 bases at V and 0 bases at J, with 12 bases between. The CDR3 is made up of 13 amino acids. Germline CDR1 is MNHEY and CDR2 is SMNVEV (reference sequence). The CDR3 sequence: CATTDSLNTEAFF. The DNA of the CDR3 is TGTGCCACCACGGACAGTTTGAACACTGAAGCTTTCTTT.

Concerning this clonotype: In this CDR3 the conserved last residue, phenylalanine or tryptophan, is missing, so a read error is likely. V and J are TRBV4-2 and TRBJ2-1; 8 bases agree with TRBD2. The germline CDR1 and CDR2 sequences are LGHNA and YNFKEQ. The CDR3 totals 18 residues. J was trimmed by 5 bases and V by 1 base; bases with no gene match: 13. For the CDR3, the DNA is TGTGCCAGCAGCCAAGCGGAGACGGCGGGAGGTTTTGACAATGAGCAGTTCCTC. It codes for CASSQAETAGGFDNEQFL.

The J gene is TRBJ2-3, the V gene TRBV27, with D tentatively TRBD2 (5 bases). V lost 3 bases, J lost 4 bases, and 14 bases lay in between. Per the germline V gene, CDR1 is MNHEY and CDR2 is SMNVEV (reference sequence). The CDR3 covers 15 residues. Written as DNA, the CDR3 is TGTGCCAGCAGTTTTACGGTTCTAGCCGCAGATACGCAGTATTTT. Amino acid sequence: CASSFTVLAADTQYF.

This clonotype was counted once. J is TRBJ2-1 and V is TRBV7-8, with TRBD2 identical over 9 bases. Germline CDR1 reads SGHVS; CDR2 reads FQNEAQ. This CDR3 has 17 residues. V lost 5 bases to trimming and J lost 5 bases; unmatched junction nucleotides: 13. The CDR3 DNA follows: TGTGCCAGCAGCCTAGGGGTGCGGGAGGGCCGGGACAATGAGCAGTTCTTC. Its protein product is CASSLGVREGRDNEQFF.

The chain joins TRBV27 to TRBJ2-2, with TRBD2 matching 12 bases. The CDR3 is 16 residues long. V gave up 3 bases and J gave up 6 bases; unmatched junction bases: 5. The germline V gene encodes CDR1 MNHEY and CDR2 SMNVEV (reference sequence). CDR3 nucleotide sequence: TGTGCCAGCAGTTTTGTGCTAGCGGGAGGGCCCGGGGAGCTGTTTTTT. Translating it yields CASSFVLAGGPGELFF.

The chain carries TRBV6-1 and TRBJ2-1; tentative D call: TRBD2 (6 bases). Germline lookup yields CDR1 MNHNS and CDR2 SASEGT. V was clipped by 3 bases and J by 3 bases, with 12 bases between them. The CDR3 spans 15 residues. This CDR3 reads CASSDSGLHYNEQFF. CDR3 DNA sequence: TGTGCCAGCAGTGATTCGGGACTCCACTACAATGAGCAGTTCTTC.

The chain is built from TRBV7-3 and TRBJ2-1; 7 bases fit TRBD2. Trimming cost V 6 bases and J 5 bases; bases outside gene matches: 4. Germline assignment: CDR1 SGHTA and CDR2 FQGTGA. The CDR3 totals 13 residues. The CDR3 DNA sequence: TGTGCCAGCAGACTAGCGTCTAACAATGAGCAGTTCTTC. It is translated as CASRLASNNEQFF.

The chain carries TRBV14 and TRBJ1-6, with unresolved D. Per the germline V gene, CDR1 is SGHDN and CDR2 is FVKESK. The length of the CDR3 is 16 residues. V lost 4 bases to trimming and J lost 3 bases, with 13 bases between them. As DNA, the CDR3 is TGTGCCAGCAGCCCCGCGGGGAGCAACTATAATTCACCCCTCCACTTT. Translation gives CASSPAGSNYNSPLHF.

V is TRBV7-8 and J is TRBJ2-7; 8 bases map to TRBD1. The CDR3 totals 15 residues. Germline trimming cut 8 bases from V and 2 bases from J; bases unmatched to any gene: 11. Germline assignment: CDR1 SGHVS and CDR2 FQNEAQ. CDR3 DNA: TGTGCCAGCTCCATCGACAGGGGAGACGCCTACGAGCAGTACTTC. Its translation is CASSIDRGDAYEQYF.

The chain employs TRBV27 and TRBJ1-1, with D possibly matching TRBD1 (5 bases). Per the germline V gene, CDR1 is MNHEY and CDR2 is SMNVEV (reference sequence). V was pared by 6 bases and J by 2 bases, with 16 bases between. The CDR3 sequence is 15 residues long. CDR3 sequence: CASSPQTVLNTEAFF. For the CDR3, the DNA is TGTGCCAGCAGCCCACAGACAGTCCTTAACACTGAAGCTTTCTTT.

The rearrangement uses TRBV27 and TRBJ2-1; 7 bases map to TRBD2. V lost 2 bases, J lost 5 bases, and 9 bases stayed unmatched. The germline CDR1 and CDR2 sequences are MNHEY and SMNVEV (reference sequence). The CDR3 covers 16 residues. The CDR3 reads CASSLRRTSLDNEQFF. In DNA form, the CDR3 reads TGTGCCAGCAGTTTAAGGAGGACTAGTCTCGACAATGAGCAGTTCTTC.

V and J are TRBV23-1 and TRBJ1-6; D ambiguous. TRBV23-1 is an ORF for which the function is uncertain. The CDR3 has 16 residues. Between the trimmed V and J ends, which lost 4 bases and 0 bases, there was a span of 10 bases. This CDR3 reads CASSRPHPSYNSPLHF. CDR3 sequence (DNA): TGCGCCAGCAGTCGACCGCACCCCTCCTATAATTCACCCCTCCACTTT.

The chain recombines TRBV9 with TRBJ1-1, with D possibly TRBD1 on 6 matching bases. Germline V gene lookup returns CDR1 SGDLS and CDR2 YYNGEE. This CDR3 has 16 amino acids. V lost 3 bases and J lost 4, with 19 bases in between. The CDR3, as DNA: TGTGCCAGCAGCGCTCCAAGGGGGGCTGGAGGCACTGAAGCTTTCTTT. The encoded protein is CASSAPRGAGGTEAFF.

This clonotype was seen just once. The V gene is TRBV7-2, the J gene TRBJ1-2; D is undetermined. Per the germline V gene, CDR1 is SGHTA and CDR2 is FQGNSA. With 2 bases removed from V and 2 bases from J, the gap between germline ends came to 9 bases. CDR3 size: 14 residues. This chain's CDR3 is CASSLNSRNYGYTF. The CDR3 region has the DNA TGTGCCAGCAGCTTAAACAGTCGGAACTATGGCTACACCTTC.

V usage is TRBV6-1 and J usage is TRBJ2-2; D gene uncertain. Germline assignment: CDR1 MNHNS and CDR2 SASEGT. The V gene lost 1 base and the J gene lost 3 bases, with 3 bases spanning the gap. This CDR3 is built from 13 residues. CDR3 nucleotides: TGTGCCAGCAGTGAAGAGGACACCGGGGAGCTGTTTTTT. Translating it yields CASSEEDTGELFF.

This sequence joins TRBV6-1 and TRBJ2-2, with TRBD1 as a possible D gene (6 bases). V was clipped by 9 bases and J by 2 bases, with 13 bases between them. The V gene's germline CDR1 is MNHNS and CDR2 SASEGT. CDR3 length: 14 residues. DNA for the CDR3: TGTGCCAGTCGATACAGGGTTAACACCGGGGAGCTGTTTTTT. Translation gives CASRYRVNTGELFF.

The chain is built from TRBV29-1 and TRBJ2-1, with no clear D. From germline, CDR1 is SQVTM and CDR2 ANQGSEA. V was cut by 4 bases and J by 0 bases, with 1 base left in between. This CDR3 region has 11 residues. The CDR3 sequence: CSVVSYNEQFF. CDR3 nucleotide sequence: TGCAGCGTTGTCTCCTACAATGAGCAGTTCTTC.

This sequence joins TRBV4-2 and TRBJ2-2; the D gene is possibly TRBD2 (6 bases). Germline CDR1 reads LGHNA; CDR2 reads YNFKEQ. CDR3 length equals 12 residues. Trimming removed 6 bases at V and 5 bases at J, with 7 bases between. CDR3 coding DNA: TGTGCCAGCAGAGGGACTACCGGGGAGCTGTTTTTT. Its translation is CASRGTTGELFF.

V is TRBV3-1 and J is TRBJ2-3; D unclear. This CDR3 comprises 14 residues. With 5 bases removed from V and 2 bases from J, the gap between germline ends came to 11 bases. In germline, CDR1 is LGHDT, CDR2 YNNKEL (reference sequence). The CDR3 protein is CASSTQRYTDTQYF. The CDR3, as DNA: TGTGCCAGCAGCACACAGAGGTACACAGATACGCAGTATTTT.

The chain uses TRBV11-1 and TRBJ1-1; D is ambiguous. The CDR3 covers 12 residues. The ends were cut back, 3 bases at V and 3 bases at J, with 5 bases in the middle. CDR1 and CDR2 (germline): SGHAT, FQDESV (reference sequence). CDR3 in amino acids: CASSLVDTEAFF. The CDR3 bases are TGTGCCAGCAGCTTGGTGGACACTGAAGCTTTCTTT.

V is TRBV12-3 or TRBV12-4 and J is TRBJ2-3; 9 nucleotides match TRBD2. The CDR3 extends over 15 amino acids. J was trimmed by 7 bases and V by 7 bases; bases with no gene match: 12. The CDR3 protein is CASTLREGRIHTQYF. CDR3 nucleotide sequence: TGTGCCAGCACCTTGCGGGAGGGCCGTATCCATACGCAGTATTTT.